This T cell receptor (beta chain) emerged from a study of T cells in localized non-small cell lung cancer. Findings and limits, study-wide: The greatest T cell clonality was found in uninvolved adjacent lung (higher than in tumor). Appearance in adjacent lung was seen for a median roughly 50 of the top 100 tumor clones.

Germline lookup yields CDR1 SGHRS and CDR2 YFSETQ. Trimming removed 4 bases from V and 2 bases from J; junction bases left unmatched: 8. The CDR3 runs 15 residues. Worth noting for this clone: Antigen: not known.

Generated by immunoSEQ multiplex PCR, the TCRdb table keeps only in-frame clones and is missing some. The table shows 25,000 to 30,000 clones, with 91% occurring only once. This TCR was sampled from a female donor older than 55 with stage I lung adenocarcinoma. This rearrangement joins TRBV5-1 to TRBJ2-5; TRBD1 matches 7 bases. The sequenced sample was peripheral blood, obtained before any cancer treatment. CDR3 protein: CASSRQPGQQETQYF. The CDR3 DNA reads TGCGCCAGCAGCAGACAGCCGGGACAGCAAGAGACCCAGTACTTC.